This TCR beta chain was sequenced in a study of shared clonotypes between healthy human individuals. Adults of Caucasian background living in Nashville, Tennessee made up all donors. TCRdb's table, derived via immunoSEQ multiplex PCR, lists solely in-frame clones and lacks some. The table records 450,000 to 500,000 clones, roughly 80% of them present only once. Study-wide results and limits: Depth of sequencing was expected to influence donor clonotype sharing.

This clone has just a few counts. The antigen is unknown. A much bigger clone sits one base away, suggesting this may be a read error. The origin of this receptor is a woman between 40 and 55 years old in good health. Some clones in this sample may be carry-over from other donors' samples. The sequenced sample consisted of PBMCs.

The CDR3 spells CASSIVSAAGSTEAFF. The DNA for the CDR3 is TGTGCCAGTAGTATAGTGTCAGCCGCGGGGAGCACTGAAGCTTTCTTT. The chain has TRBV19 and TRBJ1-1; D ambiguous. The germline gives CDR1 LNHDA, CDR2 SQIVND (reference sequence). There are 16 residues in the CDR3. V lost 1 base to trimming and J lost 4 bases, with 16 bases between them.